This T cell receptor (beta chain) was found in a study of blood T cell repertoires in COVID-19 (dated by TCRdb to the early 2020s). About the study as a whole: Samples covering the acute and convalescent phases of COVID-19 were provided by collaborators in the United States, Italy and Spain. Nearly every sample came with metadata listing a de-identified subject ID, COVID-19 status, age in years and sex. Deeply sampled blood TCRbeta repertoires from subjects exposed to, actively infected with, or recovered from COVID-19 were included in the dataset. The repertoires were made available in a free public database intended to serve as a resource for research on the immune response to SARS-CoV-2. Where available, HLA class I and class II types were taken from metadata supplied by the sample provider and were not determined by assay-based typing. Samples were obtained from the ongoing ImmuneRACE study (first 160 participants) and from about 1,300 subjects provided by 6 global collaborators. The prospective study material was composed of cDNA or gDNA derived from T cells, B-cell-depleted T cells, or PBMCs.

Findings and caveats that apply to the study as a whole: The amount of clinical and demographic metadata varied by source and participant and was provided uncurated.

The germline V gene (reference sequence) yields SEHNR for CDR1 and FQNEAQ for CDR2. V is cut by 5 bases and J by 0 bases, and the space between the germline ends is 10 bases. The CDR3, cysteine through phenylalanine, is 15 amino acids long. Only the CDR3 region is kept as DNA, spanning 45 bases read in frame from base 1. The collaborating institutions used their own protocols to collect whole blood in K2EDTA tubes. For TCRbeta analysis, collaborator samples were shipped as frozen whole blood, as isolated PBMCs, or as DNA extracted from either sample type. The immunoSEQ Assay, a bias-controlled multiplex PCR, was used to amplify TCRbeta CDR3 regions from genomic DNA. The paper's data handling went like this. Nucleated cell counts per sample were estimated from amplification of reference gene primers within the assay. Sequence reads were collapsed and filtered to measure the absolute abundance of every unique TCRbeta CDR3 rearrangement. Productive Simpson clonality was computed per sample as the square root of Simpson's diversity index over productive rearrangements. TCRdb provides this immuneACCESS table in a form limited to in-frame rearrangements. Some clones are lacking; in checked studies, under half of them reflect an unresolved V gene, and why the rest are absent is not known. The D gene and trimming were derived from the DNA, and the V and J assignments and clone size from that table. In this sample the table shows around 250,000 clones, around 86% of which occur a single time. The ten top clones hold 9% to 15% of the sample.

On this clone: The antigen this receptor binds is unknown. The sample holds no much larger clone one base away, and base qualities are not on file.

The V gene is TRBV7-9 and the J gene is TRBJ1-4; the D gene is not confidently resolved. This TCR derives from a man older than 75 with acute or convalescent COVID-19. The specimen sequenced was peripheral blood. At the DNA level, the sequence is TGTGCCAGCAGCCCTACCGTTGCAACTAATGAAAAACTGTTTTTT. It codes for CASSPTVATNEKLFF.